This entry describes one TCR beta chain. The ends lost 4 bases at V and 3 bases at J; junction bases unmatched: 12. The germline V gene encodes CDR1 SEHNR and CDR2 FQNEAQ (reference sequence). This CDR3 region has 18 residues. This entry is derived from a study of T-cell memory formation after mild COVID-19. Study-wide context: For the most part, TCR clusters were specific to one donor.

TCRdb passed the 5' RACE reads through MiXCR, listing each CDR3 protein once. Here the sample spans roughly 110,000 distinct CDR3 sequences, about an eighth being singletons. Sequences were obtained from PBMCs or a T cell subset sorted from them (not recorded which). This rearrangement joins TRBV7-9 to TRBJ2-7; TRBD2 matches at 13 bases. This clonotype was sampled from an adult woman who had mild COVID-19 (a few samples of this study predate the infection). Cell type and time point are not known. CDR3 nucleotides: TGTGCCAGCAGCTCATCGACTAGCGGGGGGCGATTCTTCTACGAGCAGTACTTC. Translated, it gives CASSSSTSGGRFFYEQYF.